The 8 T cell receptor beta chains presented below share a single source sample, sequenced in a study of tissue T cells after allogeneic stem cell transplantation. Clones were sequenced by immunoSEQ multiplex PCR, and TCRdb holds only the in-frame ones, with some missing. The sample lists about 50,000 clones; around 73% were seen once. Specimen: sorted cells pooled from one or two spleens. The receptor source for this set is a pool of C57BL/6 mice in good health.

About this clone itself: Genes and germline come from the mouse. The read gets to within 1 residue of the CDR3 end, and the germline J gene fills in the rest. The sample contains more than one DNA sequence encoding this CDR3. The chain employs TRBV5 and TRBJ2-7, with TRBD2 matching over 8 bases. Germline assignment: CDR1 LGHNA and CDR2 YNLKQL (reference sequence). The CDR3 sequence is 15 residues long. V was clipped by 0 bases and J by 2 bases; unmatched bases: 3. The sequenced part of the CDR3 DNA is TGTGCCAGCAGCCAAGATCCTGGGGGGACCTATGAACAGTAC. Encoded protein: CASSQDPGGTYEQY. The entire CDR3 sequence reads CASSQDPGGTYEQYF.

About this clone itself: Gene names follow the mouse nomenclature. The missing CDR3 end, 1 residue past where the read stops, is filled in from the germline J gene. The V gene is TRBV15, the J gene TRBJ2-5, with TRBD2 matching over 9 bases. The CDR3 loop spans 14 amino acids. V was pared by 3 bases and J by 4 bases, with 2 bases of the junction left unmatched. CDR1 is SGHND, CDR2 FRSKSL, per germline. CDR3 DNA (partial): TGTGCCAGCAGTTTCGGGGACTGGGAAGACACCCAGTAC. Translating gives CASSFGDWEDTQY. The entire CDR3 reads CASSFGDWEDTQYF.

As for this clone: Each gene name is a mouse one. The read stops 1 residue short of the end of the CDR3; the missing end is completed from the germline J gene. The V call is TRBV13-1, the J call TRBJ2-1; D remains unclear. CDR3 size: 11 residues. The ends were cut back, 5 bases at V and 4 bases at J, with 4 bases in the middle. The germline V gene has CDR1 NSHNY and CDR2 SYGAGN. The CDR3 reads CASREYAEQFF. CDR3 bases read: TGTGCCAGCAGGGAATATGCTGAGCAGTTC.

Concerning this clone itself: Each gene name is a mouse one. The part of the CDR3 DNA that was read is TGTGCCAGCAGTTTCCGGGACAACTATAATTCGCCCCTCTAC. It is translated as CASSFRDNYNSPLY. The CDR3 reads in full as CASSFRDNYNSPLYF. The V gene is TRBV24, the J gene TRBJ1-6; perhaps TRBD1 as D (6 bases). The sequenced fragment ends 1 residue before the CDR3 boundary, so the rest is inferred from the germline J gene. TRBJ1-6 qualifies as an ORF whose function is uncertain. V lost 5 bases and J 3 bases, leaving 11 bases between the germline ends. CDR1 KGHTA and CDR2 FRNEEI come from the germline V gene. CDR3 size: 15 residues.

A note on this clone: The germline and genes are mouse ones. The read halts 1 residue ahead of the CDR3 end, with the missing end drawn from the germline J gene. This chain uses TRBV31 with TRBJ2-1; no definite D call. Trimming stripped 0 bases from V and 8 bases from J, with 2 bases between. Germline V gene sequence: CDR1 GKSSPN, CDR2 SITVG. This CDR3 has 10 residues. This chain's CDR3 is CAWSLSEQFF. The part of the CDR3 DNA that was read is TGTGCCTGGAGTCTGTCTGAGCAGTTC.

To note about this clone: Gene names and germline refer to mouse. The CDR3 reads CASSIVQGSAETLYF. Incomplete CDR3 DNA: TGTGCCAGCAGTATCGTCCAGGGGAGTGCAGAAACGCTGTAT. The chain has TRBV19 and TRBJ2-3, with a tentative D call TRBD1 (6 bases). The observed sequence ends 1 residue before the CDR3 terminus, with the missing tail filled in from the germline J gene. Trimming pared 2 bases from V and 0 bases from J, leaving 10 bases between. The CDR3 is 15 residues long. The germline V gene has CDR1 FNHDT and CDR2 SITEND (reference sequence).

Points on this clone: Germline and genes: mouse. The part of the CDR3 DNA that was read is TGTGCCAGCAGCTTAGAAGGGGGCAACTCCGACTACACC. Protein sequence: CASSLEGGNSDYT. The complete CDR3 protein is CASSLEGGNSDYTF. The chain uses TRBV3 and TRBJ1-2, with 7 bases that match TRBD1. The read gets to within 1 residue of the CDR3 end, and the germline J gene fills in the rest. The CDR3 has 14 residues. The V segment lost 1 base and the J segment 2 bases; nucleotides outside the gene matches: 1. Germline values: CDR1 SNHLY, CDR2 FYNGKV (reference sequence).

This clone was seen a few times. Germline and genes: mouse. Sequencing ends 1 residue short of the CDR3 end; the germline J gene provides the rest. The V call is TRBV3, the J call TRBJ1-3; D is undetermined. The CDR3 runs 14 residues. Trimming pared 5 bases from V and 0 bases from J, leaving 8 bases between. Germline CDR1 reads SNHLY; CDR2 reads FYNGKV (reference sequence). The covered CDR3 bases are TGTGCCAGCAGCCCTAAATATTCTGGAAATACGCTCTAT. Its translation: CASSPKYSGNTLY. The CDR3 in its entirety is CASSPKYSGNTLYF.